Below are 13 T cell receptor beta chains sequenced from a single sample in a study of blood T cell repertoires in COVID-19. Profiled with immunoSEQ multiplex PCR; TCRdb holds only in-frame clones, not every one. In the table there are around 100,000 clones, roughly 72% of which are singletons. The sample comprised peripheral blood. These receptor sequences come from a man older than 75 with acute or convalescent COVID-19.

The chain couples TRBV5-6 to TRBJ1-4; the D gene is possibly TRBD1 (6 bases). Trimming pared 2 bases from V and 8 bases from J, leaving 13 bases between. The CDR3 sequence is 14 residues long. Per germline, CDR1 SGHDT and CDR2 YYEEEE. CDR3 bases: TGTGCCAGCAGCTTTGGTCAGGGGACCGAAAAACTGTTTTTT. As protein: CASSFGQGTEKLFF. The full variable domain, with the rest looked up from reference TRBV5-6 and TRBJ1-4, is DAGVTQSPTHLIKTRGQQVTLRCSPKSGHDTVSWYQQALGQGPQFIFQYYEEEERQRGNFPDRFSGHQFPNYSSELNVNALLLGDSALYLCASSFGQGTEKLFFGSGTQLSVL.

V usage is TRBV6-5 and J usage is TRBJ1-3; no clear D. Between the trimmed V and J ends, which lost 2 bases and 4 bases, there was a span of 12 bases. The CDR3 runs to 15 residues. Germline assignment: CDR1 MNHEY and CDR2 SVGAGI. In DNA form, the CDR3 reads TGTGCCAGCAGTTACGGAGGCGTTACGGGAAACACCATATATTTT. Residues: CASSYGGVTGNTIYF.

This sequence joins TRBV19 and TRBJ1-6, with TRBD1 matching 7 bases. The CDR3 contains 14 residues. The trim removed 6 bases at V and 5 bases at J, leaving 4 bases unmatched. Germline CDR1 reads LNHDA; CDR2 reads SQIVND (reference sequence). The CDR3: CASRSGTDNSPLHF. The CDR3 DNA sequence: TGTGCCAGTAGATCCGGGACAGATAATTCACCCCTCCACTTT. Supplemented by reference TRBV19 and TRBJ1-6, the full variable domain reads DGGITQSPKYLFRKEGQNVTLSCEQNLNHDAMYWYRQDPGQGLRLIYYSQIVNDFQKGDIAEGYSVSREKKESFPLTVTSAQKNPTAFYLCASRSGTDNSPLHFGNGTRLTVT.

Regarding this clone: Because the CDR3's place on the DNA is in doubt, the DNA is left out and the CDR3 is given as listed by TCRdb. The chain uses TRBV19 and TRBJ2-2; the table's D call of TRBD2 was not tested on the DNA. The CDR3 is 11 amino acids long, termini counted. CDR1 LNHDA and CDR2 SQIVND come from the germline V gene (reference sequence). This chain's CDR3 is CASTSGGELFF.

The chain combines TRBV7-9 with TRBJ2-7, with D perhaps matching TRBD2 (6 bases). Trimming removed 4 bases at V and 6 bases at J, with 10 bases between. This CDR3 is built from 12 residues. Germline assignment: CDR1 SEHNR and CDR2 FQNEAQ (reference sequence). CDR3 region: CASSSGTSEQYF. CDR3 nucleotide sequence: TGTGCCAGCAGCTCCGGGACTTCCGAGCAGTACTTC.

V and J are TRBV29-1 and TRBJ2-5; a weak D match, TRBD1 (6 bases). Trimming cost V 7 bases and J 2 bases, with 11 bases left between them. CDR3 length: 12 amino acids. Germline CDR1 SQVTM, CDR2 ANQGSEA. The CDR3 here is CSARQGQETQYF. The CDR3 DNA follows: TGCAGCGCTCGCCAGGGGCAAGAGACCCAGTACTTC.

This clone was detected ten times or more. The chain recombines TRBV5-6 with TRBJ1-1; D is possibly TRBD1 (6 bases). Trimming took 0 bases from V and 6 from J, leaving 12 bases between them. Per germline, CDR1 SGHDT and CDR2 YYEEEE. This CDR3 spans 14 amino acids. CDR3 DNA sequence: TGTGCCAGCAGCTTGGGTCTGGCAGGGGCTGAAGCTTTCTTT. Amino acid sequence: CASSLGLAGAEAFF.

The rearrangement uses TRBV24-1 and TRBJ2-4, with 9 bases aligning to TRBD1. V gave up 4 bases and J gave up 6 bases; unmatched junction bases: 3. In germline, CDR1 is KGHDR, CDR2 SFDVKD. CDR3 length: 14 residues. DNA for the CDR3: TGTGCCACCAGTGACCGGGGACAGGGAAACATTCAGTACTTC. Its translation is CATSDRGQGNIQYF.

V is TRBV7-2 and J is TRBJ1-1, with D unclear. CDR3 length: 13 residues. The germline V gene encodes CDR1 SGHTA and CDR2 FQGNSA. V shed 1 base and J shed 7 bases, with 10 bases lying between them. The chain's CDR3 is CASSLGGYGEAFF. The CDR3 nucleotides read TGTGCCAGCAGCTTAGGCGGGTACGGTGAAGCTTTCTTT.

The rearrangement joins TRBV11-3 to TRBJ2-3, with TRBD2 identical over 9 bases. Trimming at V came to 5 bases and at J to 5 bases, leaving 8 bases not matched to a gene. The CDR3 has 15 amino acids. CDR1 and CDR2 (germline): SGHNT, YENEEA. This chain's CDR3 is CASSQGLAAGDTQYF. CDR3 DNA sequence: TGTGCCAGCAGCCAGGGACTAGCAGCGGGAGATACGCAGTATTTT.

This chain uses TRBV20-1 with TRBJ2-7, with D unresolved. The V end lost 1 base, the J end lost 3 bases, and 4 bases lay between the germline ends. This CDR3 has 11 amino acids. Germline loops: CDR1 DFQATT, CDR2 SNEGSKA (reference sequence). CDR3 sequence (DNA): TGCAGTGCTAGAGTCATCTACGAGCAGTACTTC. As protein: CSARVIYEQYF.

This clone has more than one count but fewer than ten. The chain joins TRBV12-3 or TRBV12-4 to TRBJ1-4; TRBD1 might be the D (6 bases). V gave up 3 bases and J gave up 7 bases, with 9 bases separating them. The length of the CDR3 is 13 residues. The CDR3 is CASSFRGGEKLFF. CDR3 DNA: TGTGCCAGCAGTTTCAGGGGTGGTGAAAAACTGTTTTTT.

The chain couples TRBV6-2 or TRBV6-3 to TRBJ2-3; TRBD1 agrees at 7 bases. This CDR3 is 15 amino acids long. Germline assignment: CDR1 MNHEY and CDR2 SVGEGT. V shed 0 bases, J shed 6 bases, and the junction held 6 bases outside the gene matches. DNA of the CDR3: TGTGCCAGCAGTTACTCGACAGGGAGTCTGGATACGCAGTATTTT. Translating gives CASSYSTGSLDTQYF.